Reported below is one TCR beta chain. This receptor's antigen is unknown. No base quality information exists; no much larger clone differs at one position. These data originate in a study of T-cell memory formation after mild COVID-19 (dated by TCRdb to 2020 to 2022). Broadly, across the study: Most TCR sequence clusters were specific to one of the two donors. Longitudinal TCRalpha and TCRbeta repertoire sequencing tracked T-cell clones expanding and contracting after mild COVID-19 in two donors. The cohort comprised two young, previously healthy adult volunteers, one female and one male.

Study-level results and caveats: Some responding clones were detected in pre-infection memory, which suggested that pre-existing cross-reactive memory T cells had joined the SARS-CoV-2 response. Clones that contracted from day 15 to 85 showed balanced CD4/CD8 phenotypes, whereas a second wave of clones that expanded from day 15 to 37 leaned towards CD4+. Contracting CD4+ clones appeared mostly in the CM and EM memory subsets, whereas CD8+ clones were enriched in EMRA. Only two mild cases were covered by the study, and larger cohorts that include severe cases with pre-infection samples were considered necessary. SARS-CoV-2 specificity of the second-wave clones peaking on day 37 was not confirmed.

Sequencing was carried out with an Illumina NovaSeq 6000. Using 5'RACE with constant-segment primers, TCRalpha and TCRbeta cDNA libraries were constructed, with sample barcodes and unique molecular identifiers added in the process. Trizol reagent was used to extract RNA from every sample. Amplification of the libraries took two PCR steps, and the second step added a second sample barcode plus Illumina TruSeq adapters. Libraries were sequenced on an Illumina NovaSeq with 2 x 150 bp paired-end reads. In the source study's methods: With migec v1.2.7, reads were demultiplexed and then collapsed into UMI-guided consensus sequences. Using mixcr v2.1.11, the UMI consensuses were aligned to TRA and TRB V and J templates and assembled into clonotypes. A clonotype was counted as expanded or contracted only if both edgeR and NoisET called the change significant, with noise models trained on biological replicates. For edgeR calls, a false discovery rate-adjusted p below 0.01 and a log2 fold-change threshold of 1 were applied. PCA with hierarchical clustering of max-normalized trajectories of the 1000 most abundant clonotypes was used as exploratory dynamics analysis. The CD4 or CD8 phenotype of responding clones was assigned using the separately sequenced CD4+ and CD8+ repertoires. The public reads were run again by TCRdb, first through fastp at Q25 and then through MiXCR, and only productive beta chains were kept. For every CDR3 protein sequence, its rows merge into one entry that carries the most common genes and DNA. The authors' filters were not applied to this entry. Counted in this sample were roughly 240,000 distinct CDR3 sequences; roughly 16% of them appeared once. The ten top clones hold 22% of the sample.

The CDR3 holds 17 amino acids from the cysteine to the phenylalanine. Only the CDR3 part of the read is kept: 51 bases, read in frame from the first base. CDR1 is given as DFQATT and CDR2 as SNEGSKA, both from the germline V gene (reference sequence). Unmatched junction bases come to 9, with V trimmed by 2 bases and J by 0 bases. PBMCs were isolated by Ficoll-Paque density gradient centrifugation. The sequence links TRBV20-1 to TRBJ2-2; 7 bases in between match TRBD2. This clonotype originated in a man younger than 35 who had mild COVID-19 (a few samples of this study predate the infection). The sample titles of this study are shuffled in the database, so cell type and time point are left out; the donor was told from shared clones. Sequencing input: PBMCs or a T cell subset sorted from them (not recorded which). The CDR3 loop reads CSARMAGETANTGELFF. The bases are TGCAGTGCTAGAATGGCGGGGGAGACCGCGAACACCGGGGAGCTGTTTTTT.